This T cell receptor (beta chain) was recorded in a study of blood T cell repertoires in COVID-19. Across the whole study: Donors in the United States, Italy and Spain gave samples during acute or convalescent COVID-19. The analysed material was cDNA or gDNA that came from T cells, B-cell-depleted T cells, or PBMCs.

This clone was counted a single time. Authors' analysis steps: Nucleated cell counts were estimated from reference gene primer amplification. TCRdb keeps only in-frame clones here, not all; method: immunoSEQ multiplex PCR. The D gene and trimming were derived from the DNA, and the V and J assignments and clone size from that table. There are fewer than 250,000 clones in the sample; around 90% occur only once, and 0.75% to 1% lies in the top ten. CDR1 and CDR2 (germline): SGDLS, YYNGEE. V was shortened by 5 bases and J by 0 bases, with 9 bases between the two germline ends. CDR3 length: 14 amino acids. Seattle's enrolled individuals joined amid active infection and were then monitored longitudinally.

The genes are TRBV9 and TRBJ1-3; D is unclear. This sequence originates from a man aged 55 to 70 with COVID-19, enrolled during active disease. The sample comprised peripheral blood. The CDR3 nucleotides are TGTGCCAGCAGGAGGGCCAGCTCTGGAAACACCATATATTTT. The encoded protein is CASRRASSGNTIYF.